This entry lists 29 T cell receptor beta chains sequenced from one sample in a study of CD8+CD57+ T cells in acquired aplastic anemia. Template material for TCR beta VDJ and CDR3 profiling consisted of genomic DNA. Via MiXCR, TCRdb re-called the reads, giving one row per CDR3 protein. The sample carries under 350,000 distinct CDR3 sequences, roughly 59% recorded once. The patients chosen for sequencing had shown expansion of CD8+CD57+ cells (detected by flow cytometry). Sequencing input: sorted CD4+, CD8+, or CD8+CD57+ T cells (not recorded which) from PBMCs. The receptors derive from a human donor with aplastic anemia.

This chain links TRBV24-1 with TRBJ2-1; D is uncertain. V lost 4 bases and J 3 bases, leaving 15 bases between the germline ends. The CDR3 runs 16 residues. Germline loops: CDR1 KGHDR, CDR2 SFDVKD. Written as DNA, the CDR3 is TGTGCCACCAGTGAATGGGCCACTCGAGTCTACAATGAGCAGTTCTTC. It yields the protein CATSEWATRVYNEQFF.

This clonotype turned up a few times. CDR3 protein: CASSLAVGNTGELFF. DNA of the CDR3: TGTGCCAGCAGCTTAGCGGTTGGGAACACCGGGGAGCTGTTTTTT. The rearrangement links TRBV7-9 to TRBJ2-2; D gene ambiguous. Germline CDR1 SEHNR, CDR2 FQNEAQ (reference sequence). The CDR3 has 15 residues. Deletions cut 0 bases from V and 1 base from J, with 6 bases between. Together with reference TRBV7-9 and TRBJ2-2, the CDR3 gives the full variable domain: DTGVSQNPRHKITKRGQNVTFRCDPISEHNRLYWYRQTLGQGPEFLTYFQNEAQLEKSRLLSDRFSAERPKGSFSTLEIQRTEQGDSAMYLCASSLAVGNTGELFFGEGSRLTVL.

This clonotype was seen many times. The chain employs TRBV20-1 and TRBJ2-5; 10 nucleotides match TRBD2. With V trimmed by 6 bases and J by 4 bases, 5 bases remained unmatched. Looked up from germline, CDR1 is DFQATT and CDR2 is SNEGSKA (reference sequence). The CDR3 runs to 13 residues. Here the CDR3 DNA reads TGCAGTGCCATAGCGGGGGGCGTAGAGACCCAGTACTTC. Its protein product is CSAIAGGVETQYF.

The V and J genes are TRBV10-1 and TRBJ1-2; tentative D call: TRBD1 (6 bases). From germline, CDR1 is WNHNN and CDR2 SYGVQD (reference sequence). The CDR3 has 13 residues. V dropped 2 bases and J dropped 8 bases, with 12 bases sitting between them. CDR3 DNA sequence: TGCGCCAGCAGTGAGGACAGGAAAAGGGGCTACACCTTC. It translates to CASSEDRKRGYTF.

This clonotype was observed a few times. The chain joins TRBV3-1 to TRBJ2-3; D perhaps matches TRBD1 (5 bases). Germline-derived CDR1 and CDR2 are LGHDT and YNNKEL (reference sequence). This CDR3 is 14 amino acids long. V was pared by 5 bases and J by 5 bases, with 14 bases between. CDR3 DNA: TGTGCCAGCAGCACAAGCAGGGATAGAGATACGCAGTATTTT. As protein: CASSTSRDRDTQYF.

The chain couples TRBV19 to TRBJ2-2; D is unclear. The CDR3 has 11 amino acids. V was pared by 7 bases and J by 4 bases, with 4 bases between. The germline CDR1 and CDR2 sequences are LNHDA and SQIVND (reference sequence). The CDR3 reads CASTRTGELFF. As DNA, the CDR3 is TGTGCCAGTACCCGCACCGGGGAGCTGTTTTTT.

The chain couples TRBV5-8 to TRBJ2-7; D may correspond to TRBD1 or TRBD2 (6 bases each). From germline, CDR1 is SGHTS and CDR2 YDEGEE. The CDR3 is made up of 15 amino acids. V was shortened by 4 bases and J by 6 bases, with 20 bases between the two germline ends. The CDR3 region has the DNA TGTGCCAGCAGCGTAAATCTGGGGGGCGTCTTCGAGCAGTACTTC. Amino acids: CASSVNLGGVFEQYF. The entire variable domain, with the rest obtained from reference TRBV5-8 and TRBJ2-7, is as follows: EAGVTQSPTHLIKTRGQQATLRCSPISGHTSVYWYQQALGLGLQFLLWYDEGEERNRGNFPPRFSGRQFPNYSSELNVNALELEDSALYLCASSVNLGGVFEQYFGPGTRLTVT.

Ten or more counts support this clonotype. The J gene is TRBJ2-1, the V gene TRBV7-2; D is perhaps TRBD2 (6 bases). CDR3 length: 14 amino acids. The V and J ends lost 7 bases and 7 bases respectively, with 17 bases between them. Per the germline V gene, CDR1 is SGHTA and CDR2 is FQGNSA. CDR3 in amino acids: CASTPERAGNEQFF. CDR3 DNA: TGTGCCAGCACCCCTGAGAGAGCGGGTAATGAGCAGTTCTTC.

The sample holds many counts of this clonotype. The genes are TRBV3-1 and TRBJ2-5, with no clear D. The V gene's germline CDR1 is LGHDT and CDR2 YNNKEL (reference sequence). The CDR3 runs to 15 residues. Between the trimmed V and J ends, which lost 0 bases and 9 bases, there was a span of 17 bases. The CDR3 sequence is CASSQDPTTRSSQYF. As DNA, the CDR3 is TGTGCCAGCAGCCAAGATCCCACTACGAGATCGTCCCAGTACTTC.

In DNA form, the CDR3 reads TGTGCCAGCAGCGGTGGACAGTACCAAGAGACCCAGTACTTC. It yields the protein CASSGGQYQETQYF. The rearrangement joins TRBV2 to TRBJ2-5, with D possibly matching TRBD1 (6 bases). Germline lookup yields CDR1 SNHLY and CDR2 FYNNEI. V lost 6 bases, J lost 0 bases, and 11 bases lay in between. This CDR3 is 14 amino acids long.

The V and J genes are TRBV18 and TRBJ2-1; 14 nucleotides match TRBD2. The CDR3 length is 16 residues. Germline V lookup: CDR1 KGHSH, CDR2 LQKENI. Trimming cost V 6 bases and J 8 bases; bases outside gene matches: 9. The CDR3 sequence is CASSRAPGLAGDEQFF. DNA for the CDR3: TGTGCCAGCTCTCGCGCCCCGGGACTAGCGGGAGATGAGCAGTTCTTC.

The chain uses TRBV10-2 and TRBJ1-2; D is undetermined. Trimming cost V 0 bases and J 2 bases, with 10 bases left between them. Germline CDR1 reads WSHSY; CDR2 reads SAAADI. The length of the CDR3 is 15 residues. The CDR3 loop reads CASSESIGLNYGYTF. The CDR3 DNA follows: TGCGCCAGCAGTGAGTCGATAGGACTGAACTATGGCTACACCTTC.

This clonotype was recorded at least ten times. This chain links TRBV3-1 with TRBJ2-2, with 12 positions matching TRBD2. Germline CDR1 reads LGHDT; CDR2 reads YNNKEL (reference sequence). The V and J ends lost 4 bases and 4 bases, in that order; junction bases with no gene match: 4. This CDR3 region has 16 residues. CDR3 amino acids: CASSLWTSGITGELFF. In DNA form, the CDR3 reads TGTGCCAGCAGCCTATGGACTAGCGGGATCACCGGGGAGCTGTTTTTT.

This clonotype has just a few counts. V is TRBV20-1 and J is TRBJ2-7; D is uncertain. The CDR3 is 13 residues long. Germline V lookup: CDR1 DFQATT, CDR2 SNEGSKA (reference sequence). The V gene lost 1 base and the J gene lost 5 bases, with 12 bases spanning the gap. CDR3 in DNA: TGCAGTGCTAGAGCCGCCCTCTATAACGAGCAGTACTTC. Its translation: CSARAALYNEQYF.

The V call is TRBV18, the J call TRBJ2-5, with 10 positions matching TRBD1. CDR1 is KGHSH and CDR2 is LQKENI in the germline V gene. With V trimmed by 4 bases and J by 3 bases, 2 bases remained unmatched. This CDR3 has 14 amino acids. CDR3 sequence reads: CASSLGTGEETQYF. The DNA of the CDR3 is TGTGCCAGCTCACTAGGGACAGGGGAAGAGACCCAGTACTTC.

The chain links TRBV19 to TRBJ2-2; TRBD2 aligns across 9 bases. This CDR3 spans 16 amino acids. Trimming removed 2 bases from V and 4 bases from J; junction bases left unmatched: 5. Germline CDR1 and CDR2: LNHDA and SQIVND (reference sequence). The CDR3 DNA follows: TGTGCCAGTAGTATAAGAGCGGGAGGTTTCACCGGGGAGCTGTTTTTT. This sequence encodes CASSIRAGGFTGELFF.

This clonotype came up once. This chain uses TRBV11-2 with TRBJ1-2, with TRBD1 matching 8 bases. CDR1 SGHAT and CDR2 FQNNGV come from the germline V gene. The CDR3 contains 15 residues. V shed 5 bases and J 7 bases; nucleotides not matched to a gene: 12. The CDR3 loop reads CASSPVVGRGLGYTF. The CDR3 DNA reads as TGTGCCAGCAGCCCAGTGGTTGGCAGGGGGCTTGGCTACACCTTC. The whole variable domain, remainder taken from reference TRBV11-2 and TRBJ1-2, is EAGVAQSPRYKIIEKRQSVAFWCNPISGHATLYWYQQILGQGPKLLIQFQNNGVVDDSQLPKDRFSAERLKGVDSTLKIQPAKLEDSAVYLCASSPVVGRGLGYTFGSGTRLTVV.

CDR3 loop: CASKGIGGYNEQFF. The CDR3 DNA follows: TGTGCCAGCAAGGGGATAGGGGGGTACAATGAGCAGTTCTTC. The chain links TRBV6-4 to TRBJ2-1; D is possibly TRBD1 or TRBD2 (6 bases each). V shed 7 bases and J shed 4 bases, with 14 bases lying between them. Germline V gene data show CDR1 as MRHNA and CDR2 as SNTAGT. This CDR3 has 14 residues.

Turning to this clonotype: This may come from a read error, since a much larger clone is one base off. The V call is TRBV6-1, the J call TRBJ2-1; a weak D match, TRBD2 (5 bases). The CDR3 covers 13 residues. Looked up from germline, CDR1 is MNHNS and CDR2 is SASEGT. CDR3 nucleotide sequence: TGTGCCAGCAGTGTGACTACCTACAATGAGCGGTTCTTC. Protein sequence: CASSVTTYNERFF.

The chain joins TRBV10-2 to TRBJ2-1; D is perhaps TRBD2 (6 bases). The germline CDR1 and CDR2 sequences are WSHSY and SAAADI. This CDR3 has 17 amino acids. The ends were cut back, 4 bases at V and 0 bases at J, with 16 bases in the middle. CDR3 region: CASSGGGGPSSYNEQFF. In nucleotides, the CDR3 is TGCGCCAGCAGTGGCGGAGGAGGGCCGAGCTCCTACAATGAGCAGTTCTTC.

This clonotype was counted at least ten times. The rearrangement uses TRBV4-1 and TRBJ2-7; no definite D call. Deletions cut 0 bases from V and 2 bases from J, with 8 bases between. CDR1 is MGHRA and CDR2 is YSYEKL in the germline V gene. This CDR3 comprises 14 residues. The CDR3, as DNA: TGCGCCAGCAGCCAAGAGGCACAGACCTACGAGCAGTACTTC. Translating it yields CASSQEAQTYEQYF.

The chain carries TRBV25-1 and TRBJ2-7, with 10 bases matching TRBD1. Germline-derived CDR1 and CDR2 are MGHDK and SYGVNS. The CDR3 length is 16 residues. V shed 6 bases, J shed 1 base, and the junction held 9 bases outside the gene matches. The CDR3 DNA sequence: TGTGCCAGCAGCCCTCCGACAGGGGGCAGTTCCTACGAGCAGTACTTC. It is translated as CASSPPTGGSSYEQYF.

The rearrangement links TRBV7-6 to TRBJ2-1; 15 bases map to TRBD2. Looked up from germline, CDR1 is SGHVS and CDR2 is FNYEAQ. The ends lost 5 bases at V and 9 bases at J; junction bases unmatched: 5. CDR3 length: 15 amino acids. The DNA of the CDR3 is TGTGCCAGCAGCCTTATGGGACTAGCGGGGGGTGAGCAGTTCTTC. As protein: CASSLMGLAGGEQFF.

Comments on this clonotype: Its ends do not fully match the called genes, so a read error is possible. V gene TRBV19 combines with J gene TRBJ2-1; no reliable D call. From germline, CDR1 is LNHDA and CDR2 SQIVND (reference sequence). The CDR3 totals 13 residues. The CDR3 sequence: CASFSRSYNGQFF. CDR3 nucleotide sequence: TGTGCCAGTTTCTCCCGTTCGTACAATGGGCAGTTCTTC.

The genes are TRBV2 and TRBJ1-6; no clear D gene. This CDR3 region has 16 residues. Trimming cost V 7 bases and J 4 bases, with 17 bases left between them. Germline V gene lookup returns CDR1 SNHLY and CDR2 FYNNEI. The CDR3 DNA reads as TGTGCCAGCACTACGTCGGGGTTTTGGTATAATTCACCCCTCCACTTT. This gives the protein CASTTSGFWYNSPLHF.

Concerning this clonotype: Being one base from a much bigger clone, this may be a read error. This chain links TRBV7-3 with TRBJ2-1, with 7 bases fitting TRBD2. CDR1 is SGHTA and CDR2 is FQGTGA in the germline V gene. CDR3 length: 15 residues. CDR3 sequence (DNA): TGTGCCAGCAGCTTAGTCGTGGGAGGGATCAATGAGCAGCTCTTC. This translates into CASSLVVGGINEQLF.

Note on this clonotype: The junction departs from germline at one end; a sequencing error may be responsible. V and J are TRBV7-3 and TRBJ2-1; 7 bases map to TRBD2. The CDR3 runs to 14 residues. Germline V lookup: CDR1 SGHTA, CDR2 FQGTGA. The CDR3 loop is CTSSLGGGAGEQFF. As DNA, the CDR3 is TGTACCAGCAGCTTAGGCGGGGGTGCAGGGGAGCAGTTCTTC.

This clonotype was found many times. This chain joins TRBV3-1 and TRBJ2-7, with D unclear. Germline V gene data show CDR1 as LGHDT and CDR2 as YNNKEL (reference sequence). The V end lost 0 bases, the J end lost 2 bases, and 11 bases lay between the germline ends. The length of the CDR3 is 15 residues. CDR3 sequence: CASSQDYRYPYEQYF. CDR3 DNA: TGTGCCAGCAGCCAAGATTACAGATATCCCTACGAGCAGTACTTC.

This clonotype was seen a few times. The rearrangement uses TRBV24-1 and TRBJ2-7, with D tentatively TRBD1 or TRBD2 (5 bases each). CDR3 length: 15 amino acids. Germline V lookup: CDR1 KGHDR, CDR2 SFDVKD. V lost 4 bases to trimming and J lost 2 bases, with 14 bases between them. CDR3 in amino acids: CATSETGTAAYEQYF. The CDR3 nucleotides are TGTGCCACCAGTGAAACCGGGACCGCGGCCTACGAGCAGTACTTC.